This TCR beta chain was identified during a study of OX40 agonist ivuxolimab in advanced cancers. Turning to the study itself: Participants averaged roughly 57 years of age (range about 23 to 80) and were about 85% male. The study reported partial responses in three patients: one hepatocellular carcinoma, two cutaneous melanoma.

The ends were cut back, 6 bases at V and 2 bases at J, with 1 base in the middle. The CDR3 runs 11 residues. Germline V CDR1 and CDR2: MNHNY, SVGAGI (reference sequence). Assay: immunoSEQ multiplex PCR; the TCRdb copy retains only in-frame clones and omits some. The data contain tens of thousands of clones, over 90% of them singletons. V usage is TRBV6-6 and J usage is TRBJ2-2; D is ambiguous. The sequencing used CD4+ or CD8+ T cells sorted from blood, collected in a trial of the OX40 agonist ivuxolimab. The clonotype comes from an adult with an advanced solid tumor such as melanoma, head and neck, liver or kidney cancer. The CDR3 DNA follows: TGTGCCAGCAGCAACACCGGGGAGCTGTTTTTT. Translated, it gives CASSNTGELFF.